These T cell receptor beta chains were read from a single sample in a study of molecular identifiers for immune sequencing clone quantification. TCRdb passed the PCR reads through MiXCR, listing each CDR3 protein once. The data contain just over 40,000 distinct CDR3 sequences, about 18% of them singletons. The sample was naive CD8+ T cells from blood, with Jurkat cell RNA spiked in. Every receptor here comes from a human donor in good health. Some libraries in this study had Jurkat cell RNA spiked in. Both conserved end residues are part of each CDR3. Fields, in order: clone size, D gene, J gene, V gene, CDR3 DNA, CDR3 protein. D genes are given only for firm matches. Part of the rows lack a size; the others show once, few, many or a class for expanded clones.

NA NA TRBJ2-5 TRBV7-2 TGTGCCAGCACGCGAGGCAGGGAGTGGGGCGAGACCCAGTACTTC CASTRGREWGETQYF
many NA TRBJ1-1 TRBV9 TGTGCCAGCAGCGTAGTATCTGGGGACAACACTGAAGCTTTCTTT CASSVVSGDNTEAFF
many NA TRBJ1-2 TRBV19 TGTGCCAGTGACAGCCCATATGGCTACACCTTC CASDSPYGYTF
many TRBD2 TRBJ2-3 TRBV2 TGTGCCAGCAACAATGGGACTAGCTTTTCAGATACGCAGTATTTT CASNNGTSFSDTQYF
NA NA TRBJ2-5 TRBV7-6 TGTGCCAGCAGCTCTGAGGTGGGAGAGACCCAGTACTTC CASSSEVGETQYF
few NA TRBJ2-7 TRBV3-1 TGTGCCAGCAGCCAAGGTACTTACTACGAGCAGTACTTC CASSQGTYYEQYF
NA NA TRBJ2-7 TRBV2 TGTGCCAGCAGTGCAGGAACGGACCCCGGGTGGGACGAGCAGTACTTC CASSAGTDPGWDEQYF
many TRBD2 TRBJ2-7 TRBV7-8 TGTGCCAGCAGCTTAGCGCCGGGGGGAGGGTCATTAGAGCAGTACTTC CASSLAPGGGSLEQYF
NA NA TRBJ2-7 TRBV21-1 TGTGCCAGCAGCAACGGACAGGGAACGTACGAGCAGTACTTC CASSNGQGTYEQYF
few TRBD1 TRBJ2-7 TRBV4-1 TGCGCCAGCAGCCCCGGGACAGGGCTGGAGCAGTACTTC CASSPGTGLEQYF
many NA TRBJ2-1 TRBV12-3/TRBV12-4 TGTGCCAGCAGTTCTCAGTCAATGACGTACAATGAGCAGTTCTTC CASSSQSMTYNEQFF
many NA TRBJ2-7 TRBV11-2 TGTGCCAGCAGCTTAGGCCGAGGGAGTGGGTACGAGCAGTACTTC CASSLGRGSGYEQYF
many TRBD1 TRBJ2-2 TRBV7-9 TGTGCCAGCAGCGGACAGGGGGTCGTCGGGGAGCTGTTTTTT CASSGQGVVGELFF
few NA TRBJ2-5 TRBV3-1 TGTGCCAGCAGCCAAGATTCGACAGGACCCCTGGCGGAGACCCAGTACTTC CASSQDSTGPLAETQYF
many NA TRBJ1-4 TRBV12-3/TRBV12-4 TGTGCCAGCAGTTTAGATAGGGGGTTGTATGAAAAACTGTTTTTT CASSLDRGLYEKLFF
many TRBD2 TRBJ2-7 TRBV7-9 TGTGCCAGCAGCCCCCACCCCGACAGGGCCCCTGGGACTAGCGGGTCCCCCTACGAGCAGTACTTC CASSPHPDRAPGTSGSPYEQYF
NA NA TRBJ2-5 TRBV2 TGTGCCAGCAGTGAACATTTATCCTGGGGTTACCAAGAGACCCAGTACTTC CASSEHLSWGYQETQYF
many NA TRBJ1-1 TRBV4-3 TGCGCCAGCAGCCCCGGGACATGGTGGAACACTGAAGCTTTCTTT CASSPGTWWNTEAFF
many TRBD2 TRBJ2-1 TRBV28 TGTGCCAGCGGGCTAGCGGATTACAATGAGCAGTTCTTC CASGLADYNEQFF
many TRBD2 TRBJ2-5 TRBV15 TGTGCCACCAGCAGAAGGGGGTGGCTAGCGGGACAAGAGACCCAGTACTTC CATSRRGWLAGQETQYF
many TRBD2 TRBJ2-3 TRBV20-1 TGCAGTGCGAGGACTAGCGGGAGAGCAGGGGCCACAGATACGCAGTATTTT CSARTSGRAGATDTQYF
many NA TRBJ2-5 TRBV6-5 TGTGCCAGCAGTCGGGACGGATTAAAAGAGACCCAGTACTTC CASSRDGLKETQYF